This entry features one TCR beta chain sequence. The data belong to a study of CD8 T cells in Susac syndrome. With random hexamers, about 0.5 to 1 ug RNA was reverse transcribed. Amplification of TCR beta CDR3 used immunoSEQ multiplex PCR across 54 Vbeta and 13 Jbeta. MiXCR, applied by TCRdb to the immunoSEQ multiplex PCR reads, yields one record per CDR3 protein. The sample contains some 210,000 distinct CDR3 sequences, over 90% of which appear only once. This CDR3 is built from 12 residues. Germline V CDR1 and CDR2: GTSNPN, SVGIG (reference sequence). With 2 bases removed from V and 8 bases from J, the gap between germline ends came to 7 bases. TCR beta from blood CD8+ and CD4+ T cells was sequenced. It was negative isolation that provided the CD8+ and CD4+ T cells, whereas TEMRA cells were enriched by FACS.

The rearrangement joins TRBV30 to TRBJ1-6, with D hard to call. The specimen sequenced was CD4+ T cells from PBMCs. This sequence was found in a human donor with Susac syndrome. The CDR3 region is CAWSLEDSPLHF. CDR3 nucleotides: TGTGCCTGGAGTTTAGAGGATTCACCCCTCCACTTT.